One and the same sample provided the 4 T cell receptor beta chains below, sequenced in a study of blood T cell repertoires in COVID-19. This table comes from immunoSEQ multiplex PCR, and its TCRdb copy is limited to in-frame clones, with some not included. The table lists a few hundred thousand clones, around 89% of them singletons. The sequencing input was peripheral blood. The receptors here all came from a man in his thirties or forties with acute or convalescent COVID-19.

The V gene is TRBV2, the J gene TRBJ2-2, with D possibly TRBD2 on 5 matching bases. Trimming cost V 6 bases and J 1 base, with 6 bases left between them. Germline V gene sequence: CDR1 SNHLY, CDR2 FYNNEI. The CDR3 extends over 13 amino acids. The chain's CDR3 is CASREENTGELFF. The DNA for the CDR3 is TGTGCCAGCAGGGAGGAGAACACCGGGGAGCTGTTTTTT. Full variable domain (outside the CDR3, taken from reference TRBV2 and TRBJ2-2): EPEVTQTPSHQVTQMGQEVILRCVPISNHLYFYWYRQILGQKVEFLVSFYNNEISEKSEIFDDQFSVERPDGSNFTLKIRSTKLEDSAMYFCASREENTGELFFGEGSRLTVL.

The chain carries TRBV5-4 and TRBJ1-1; D is possibly TRBD1 (6 bases). Germline assignment: CDR1 SGHNT and CDR2 YYREEE (reference sequence). The CDR3 sequence is 14 residues long. V shed 2 bases and J shed 7 bases, with 15 bases lying between them. The CDR3 is CASSFVGADSEAFF. The CDR3 DNA sequence: TGTGCCAGCAGCTTTGTGGGGGCGGATAGTGAAGCTTTCTTT.

J is TRBJ2-5 and V is TRBV2; perhaps TRBD1 as D (5 bases). The V gene's germline CDR1 is SNHLY and CDR2 FYNNEI. V lost 7 bases to trimming and J lost 2 bases, with 14 bases between them. The CDR3 totals 14 residues. The CDR3 sequence is CASINSRAQETQYF. In DNA, the CDR3 is TGTGCCAGCATTAATTCCAGGGCACAAGAGACCCAGTACTTC.

This chain joins TRBV30 and TRBJ2-3; maybe TRBD2 (6 bases). From germline, CDR1 is GTSNPN and CDR2 SVGIG (reference sequence). The CDR3 is 15 residues long. The germline V and J ends were trimmed by 1 base and 6 bases, with 17 bases remaining between them. The CDR3 reads CAWSGTGTVGDTQYF. As DNA, the CDR3 is TGTGCCTGGAGTGGCACCGGGACTGTGGGGGATACGCAGTATTTT.